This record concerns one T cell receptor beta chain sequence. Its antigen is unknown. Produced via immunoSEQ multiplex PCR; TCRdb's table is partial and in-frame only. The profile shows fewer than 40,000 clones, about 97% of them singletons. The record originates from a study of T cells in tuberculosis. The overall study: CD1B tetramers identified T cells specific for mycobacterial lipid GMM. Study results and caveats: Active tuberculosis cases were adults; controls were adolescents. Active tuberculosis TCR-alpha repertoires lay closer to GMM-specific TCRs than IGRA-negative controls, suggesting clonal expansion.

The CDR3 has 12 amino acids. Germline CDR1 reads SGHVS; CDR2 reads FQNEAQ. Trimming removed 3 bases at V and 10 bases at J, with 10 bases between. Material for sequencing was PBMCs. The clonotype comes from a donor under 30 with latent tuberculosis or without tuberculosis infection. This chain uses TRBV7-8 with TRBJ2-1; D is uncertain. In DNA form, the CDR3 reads TGTGCCAGCAGCTTGGCTCTCAGGGAGCAGTTCTTC. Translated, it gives CASSLALREQFF.